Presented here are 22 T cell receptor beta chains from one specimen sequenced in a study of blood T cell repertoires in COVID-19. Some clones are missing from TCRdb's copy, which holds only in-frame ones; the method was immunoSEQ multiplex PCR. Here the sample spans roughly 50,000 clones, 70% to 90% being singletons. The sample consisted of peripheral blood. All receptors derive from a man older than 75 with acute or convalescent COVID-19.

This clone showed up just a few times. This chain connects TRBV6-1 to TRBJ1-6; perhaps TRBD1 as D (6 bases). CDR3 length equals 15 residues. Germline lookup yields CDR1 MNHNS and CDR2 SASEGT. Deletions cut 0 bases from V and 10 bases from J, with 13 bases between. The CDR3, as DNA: TGTGCCAGCAGTGAAGCCGCCGACAGGAGGTCACCCCTCCACTTT. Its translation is CASSEAADRRSPLHF.

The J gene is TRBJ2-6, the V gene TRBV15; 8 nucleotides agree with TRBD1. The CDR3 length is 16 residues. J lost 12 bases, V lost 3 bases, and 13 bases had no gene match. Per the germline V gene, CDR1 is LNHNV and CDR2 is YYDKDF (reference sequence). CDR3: CATSRDATGAKFVLTF. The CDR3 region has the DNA TGTGCCACCAGCAGGGATGCGACAGGGGCTAAATTCGTCCTGACTTTC.

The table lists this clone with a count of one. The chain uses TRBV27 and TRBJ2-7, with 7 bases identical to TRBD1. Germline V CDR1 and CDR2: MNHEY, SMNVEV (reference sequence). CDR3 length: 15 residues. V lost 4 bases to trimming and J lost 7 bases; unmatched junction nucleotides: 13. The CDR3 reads CASSSARQGSLEQYF. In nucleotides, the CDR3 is TGTGCCAGCAGTTCCGCCCGACAGGGATCTCTTGAGCAGTACTTC.

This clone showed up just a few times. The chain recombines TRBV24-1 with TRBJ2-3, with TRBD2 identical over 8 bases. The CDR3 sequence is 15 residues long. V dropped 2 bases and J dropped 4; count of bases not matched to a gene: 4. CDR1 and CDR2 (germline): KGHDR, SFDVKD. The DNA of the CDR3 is TGTGCCACCAGTGATTCGGGGGGGGCCTCAGATACGCAGTATTTT. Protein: CATSDSGGASDTQYF.

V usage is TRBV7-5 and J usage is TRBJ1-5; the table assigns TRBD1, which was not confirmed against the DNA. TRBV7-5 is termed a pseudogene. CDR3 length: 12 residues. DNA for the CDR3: TGTGTCAGAAGCTTCAGGGGTCAGCCCCAGCATTTT. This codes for CVRSFRGQPQHF.

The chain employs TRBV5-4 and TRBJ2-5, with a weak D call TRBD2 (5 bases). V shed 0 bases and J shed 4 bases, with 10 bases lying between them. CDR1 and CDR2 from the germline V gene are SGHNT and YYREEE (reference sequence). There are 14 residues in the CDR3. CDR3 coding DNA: TGTGCCAGCAGCTTGGGTGGAGGTGTAGAGACCCAGTACTTC. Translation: CASSLGGGVETQYF.

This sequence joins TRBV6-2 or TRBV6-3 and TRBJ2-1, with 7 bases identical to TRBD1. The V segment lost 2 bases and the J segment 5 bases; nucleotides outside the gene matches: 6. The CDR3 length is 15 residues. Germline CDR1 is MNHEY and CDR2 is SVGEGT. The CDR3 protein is CASSYAQGIDNEQFF. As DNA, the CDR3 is TGTGCCAGCAGTTACGCACAGGGGATAGACAATGAGCAGTTCTTC.

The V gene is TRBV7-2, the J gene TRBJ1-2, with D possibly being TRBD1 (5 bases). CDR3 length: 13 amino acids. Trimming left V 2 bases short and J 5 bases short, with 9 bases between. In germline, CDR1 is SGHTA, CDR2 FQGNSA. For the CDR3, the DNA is TGTGCCAGCAGCTTAAATTCAGGGTATGGCTACACCTTC. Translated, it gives CASSLNSGYGYTF.

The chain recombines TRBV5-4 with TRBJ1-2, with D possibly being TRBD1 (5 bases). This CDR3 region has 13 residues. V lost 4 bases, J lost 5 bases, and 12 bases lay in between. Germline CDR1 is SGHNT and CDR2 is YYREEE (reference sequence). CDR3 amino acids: CASSGRRGYGYTF. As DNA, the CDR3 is TGTGCCAGCAGCGGGCGACGGGGGTATGGCTACACCTTC.

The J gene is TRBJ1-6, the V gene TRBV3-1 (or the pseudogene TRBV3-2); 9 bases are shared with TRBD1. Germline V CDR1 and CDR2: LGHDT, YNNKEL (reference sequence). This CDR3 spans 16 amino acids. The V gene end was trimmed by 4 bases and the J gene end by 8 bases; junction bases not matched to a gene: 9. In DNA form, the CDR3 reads TGTGCCAGCAGCCCTGGGGACAGGGCGGGTCATTCACCCCTCCACTTT. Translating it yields CASSPGDRAGHSPLHF.

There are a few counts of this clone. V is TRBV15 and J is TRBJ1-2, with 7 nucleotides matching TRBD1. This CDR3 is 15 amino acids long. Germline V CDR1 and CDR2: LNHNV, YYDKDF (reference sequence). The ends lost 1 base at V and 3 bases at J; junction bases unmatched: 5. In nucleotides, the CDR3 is TGTGCCACCAGCAGAGCCATAGACAGGGACTATGGCTACACCTTC. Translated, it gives CATSRAIDRDYGYTF.

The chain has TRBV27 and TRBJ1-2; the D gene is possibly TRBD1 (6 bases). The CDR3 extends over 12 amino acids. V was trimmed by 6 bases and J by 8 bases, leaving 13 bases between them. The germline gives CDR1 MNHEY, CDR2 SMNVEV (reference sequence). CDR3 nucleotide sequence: TGTGCCAGCAGAACAGGGCCGGGGGGCTACACCTTC. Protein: CASRTGPGGYTF.

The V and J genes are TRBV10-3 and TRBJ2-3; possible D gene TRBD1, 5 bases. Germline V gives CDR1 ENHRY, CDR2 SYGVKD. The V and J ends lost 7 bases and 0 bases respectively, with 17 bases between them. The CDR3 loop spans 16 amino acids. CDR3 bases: TGTGCCATCAAGTCCCAAGGGGCTTTTAGCACAGATACGCAGTATTTT. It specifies CAIKSQGAFSTDTQYF.

CDR3 amino acids: CASSVRDRGRAGGAEQYF. In nucleotides, the CDR3 is TGTGCCAGCAGCGTCCGGGACAGGGGAAGAGCGGGGGGGGCCGAGCAGTACTTC. The rearrangement joins TRBV3-1 (or the pseudogene TRBV3-2) to TRBJ2-7, with D possibly called TRBD1 or TRBD2 (10 bases each). CDR1 is LGHDT and CDR2 is YNNKEL in the germline V gene (reference sequence). V gave up 5 bases and J gave up 6 bases, with 29 bases separating them. The CDR3 is 18 residues long.

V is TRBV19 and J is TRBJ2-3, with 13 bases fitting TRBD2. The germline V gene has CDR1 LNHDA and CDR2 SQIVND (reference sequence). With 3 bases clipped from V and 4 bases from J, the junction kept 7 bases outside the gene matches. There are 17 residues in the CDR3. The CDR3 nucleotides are TGTGCCAGTAGTATGCCGAGACTAGCGGGGGGCCCAGATACGCAGTATTTT. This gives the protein CASSMPRLAGGPDTQYF.

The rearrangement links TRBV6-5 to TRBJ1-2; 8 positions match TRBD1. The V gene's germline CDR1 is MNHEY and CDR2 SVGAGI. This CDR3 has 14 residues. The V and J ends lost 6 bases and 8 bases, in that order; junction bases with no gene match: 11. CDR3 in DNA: TGTGCCAGCAGGGCAGGTGGACAGGGTCGCGGCTACACCTTC. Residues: CASRAGGQGRGYTF.

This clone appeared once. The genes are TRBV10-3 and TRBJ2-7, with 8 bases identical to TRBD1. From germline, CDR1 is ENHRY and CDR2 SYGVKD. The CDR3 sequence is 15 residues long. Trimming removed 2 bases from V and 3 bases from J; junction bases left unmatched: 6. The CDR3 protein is CAISEGGTGSYEQYF. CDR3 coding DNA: TGTGCCATCAGTGAGGGGGGGACAGGTAGCTACGAGCAGTACTTC.

The CDR3, as DNA: TGTGCCAGCAGCGGTGACCTAGGGAGCACTGAAGCTTTCTTT. Protein product: CASSGDLGSTEAFF. The V call is TRBV5-6, the J call TRBJ1-1; D gene ambiguous. Germline values: CDR1 SGHDT, CDR2 YYEEEE. The CDR3 sequence is 14 residues long. The ends were cut back, 4 bases at V and 4 bases at J, with 14 bases in the middle.

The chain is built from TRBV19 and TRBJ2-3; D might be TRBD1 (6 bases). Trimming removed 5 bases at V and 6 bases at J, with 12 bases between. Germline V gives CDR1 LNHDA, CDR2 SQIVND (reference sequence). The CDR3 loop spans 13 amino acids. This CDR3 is CASSSDRTDTQYF. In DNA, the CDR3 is TGTGCCAGTAGTTCCGACAGGACGGATACGCAGTATTTT. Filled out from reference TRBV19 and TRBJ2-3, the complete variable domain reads DGGITQSPKYLFRKEGQNVTLSCEQNLNHDAMYWYRQDPGQGLRLIYYSQIVNDFQKGDIAEGYSVSREKKESFPLTVTSAQKNPTAFYLCASSSDRTDTQYFGPGTRLTVL.

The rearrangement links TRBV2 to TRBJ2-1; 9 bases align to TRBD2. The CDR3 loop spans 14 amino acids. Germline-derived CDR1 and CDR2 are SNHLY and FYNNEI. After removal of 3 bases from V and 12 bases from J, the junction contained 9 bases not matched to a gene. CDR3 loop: CASSEGTSPVGQFF. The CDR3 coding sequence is TGTGCCAGCAGTGAGGGGACTAGCCCTGTCGGGCAGTTCTTC.

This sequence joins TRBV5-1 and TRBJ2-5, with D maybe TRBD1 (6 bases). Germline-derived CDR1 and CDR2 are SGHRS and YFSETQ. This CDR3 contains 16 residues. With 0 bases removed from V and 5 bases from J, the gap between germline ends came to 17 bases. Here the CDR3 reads CASSLAALQGRETQYF. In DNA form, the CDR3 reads TGCGCCAGCAGCTTGGCAGCATTACAGGGCAGGGAGACCCAGTACTTC.

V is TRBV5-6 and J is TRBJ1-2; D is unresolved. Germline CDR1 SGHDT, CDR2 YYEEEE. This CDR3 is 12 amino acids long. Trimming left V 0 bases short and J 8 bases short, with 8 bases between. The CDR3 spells CASSLAQVGYTF. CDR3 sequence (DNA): TGTGCCAGCAGCTTGGCGCAGGTCGGCTACACCTTC.